This T cell receptor (beta chain) comes out of a study of blood T cells in healthy people across ages. Findings of the study overall: Unknown CMV status may confound age-related changes in expanded clones. A conclusive naive versus antigen-experienced comparison was prevented by the unsorted PBMCs. Measured against age, TCR beta diversity per million T cells decreased in a roughly linear manner.

Per sample, a minimum of 6 million PBMCs were isolated. In the case of this clonotype: What it binds is not known.

This CDR3 region has 13 residues. CDR1 and CDR2 from the germline V gene are SGDLS and YYNGEE. Trimming pared 5 bases from V and 6 bases from J, leaving 15 bases between. Primed by a sample-barcoded 5' primer and a J-beta primer mix, a second PCR proceeded for roughly 7 to 11 cycles. TCRdb re-called the 5' RACE reads with MiXCR, one entry per CDR3 protein. The sample consists of approximately 690,000 distinct CDR3 sequences, about 54% of them appearing once. The material sequenced was blood. This sequence joins TRBV9 and TRBJ2-7; maybe TRBD2 (6 bases). This TCR derives from a man in his sixties in good health. The CDR3 loop is CASSARLGGEQYF. In DNA, the CDR3 is TGTGCCAGCAGTGCTAGACTCGGGGGCGAGCAGTACTTC.